This TCR beta chain is drawn from a study of blood T cells in healthy people across ages. Primers used in a second PCR of about 7 to 11 cycles were a sample-barcoded 5' primer and a J-beta primer mix. Every cDNA was tagged by a template-switch adaptor with 12 random nucleotides. TCRdb ran MiXCR on the 5' RACE reads and lists one entry per CDR3 protein. The sample records roughly 860,000 distinct CDR3 sequences, approximately 67% being singletons. There were healthy Caucasian individuals from Russia, aged about 6 to 100, serving as donors. This receptor was obtained from a man in his thirties or forties in good health. The sequenced material came from blood.

In nucleotides, the CDR3 is TGTGCCAGCAGCATTGACAGGGCTGACTACACCTTC. This translates into CASSIDRADYTF. The chain couples TRBV7-2 to TRBJ1-2, with 7 bases that match TRBD1. The CDR3 length is 12 residues. Germline loops: CDR1 SGHTA, CDR2 FQGNSA. Trimming took 5 bases from V and 10 from J; bases not matched to a gene: 7.